This T cell receptor beta chain originates from a study of regulatory T cells in long-lasting Graves disease. Background on the study: Over 5 years of antithyroid drugs plus positive TSH receptor antibodies defined persistent Graves' disease.

In its sample, this clonotype was seen a few times. Indicated time point: persistent/refractory GD, antithyroid drugs over 5 years with positive TRAb. RNA isolated from PBMCs was used to make the TCR library. For TCR beta, libraries came from iRepertoire HTBI primers and Arm-PCR of CDR3 regions. TCRdb reprocessed the multiplex PCR reads via MiXCR and lists one record per CDR3 protein. The sample includes some 450,000 distinct CDR3 sequences, around 24% seen only once; the top ten take approximately 28%. V was trimmed by 9 bases and J by 6 bases, leaving 15 bases between them. The CDR3 runs to 13 residues.

Specimen: peripheral blood mononuclear cells (PBMCs), collected when the disease was refractory, from a patient treated with antithyroid drugs. The sequence was collected from a female donor with Graves disease. V usage is TRBV12-3 or TRBV12-4 and J usage is TRBJ1-3; D call uncertain. The chain's CDR3 is CASSAEGKNTIYF. CDR3 coding DNA: TGTGCCAGTTCGGCGGAGGGTAAAAACACCATATATTTT.